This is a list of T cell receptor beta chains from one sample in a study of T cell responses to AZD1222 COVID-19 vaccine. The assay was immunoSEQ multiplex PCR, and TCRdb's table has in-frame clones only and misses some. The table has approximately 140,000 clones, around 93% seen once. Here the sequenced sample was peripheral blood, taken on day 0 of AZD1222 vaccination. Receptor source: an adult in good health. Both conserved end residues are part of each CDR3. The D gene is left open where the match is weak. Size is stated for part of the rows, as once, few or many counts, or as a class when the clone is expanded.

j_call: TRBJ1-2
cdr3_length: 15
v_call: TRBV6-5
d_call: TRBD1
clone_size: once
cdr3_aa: CASSYLADRNYGYTF
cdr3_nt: TGTGCCAGCAGTTACCTCGCGGACAGGAACTATGGCTACACCTTC

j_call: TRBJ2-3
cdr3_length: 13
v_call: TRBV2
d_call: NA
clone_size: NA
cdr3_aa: CASWERGTDTQYF
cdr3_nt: TGTGCCAGCTGGGAGCGGGGCACAGATACGCAGTATTTT

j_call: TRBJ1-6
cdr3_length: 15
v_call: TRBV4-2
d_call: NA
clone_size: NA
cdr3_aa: CASSTENRVSSPLHF
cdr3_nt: TGTGCCAGCAGCACGGAAAACAGGGTGTCCTCACCCCTCCACTTT

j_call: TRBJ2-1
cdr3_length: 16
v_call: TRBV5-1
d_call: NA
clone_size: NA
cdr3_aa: CASSLFDSGSYNEQFF
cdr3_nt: TGCGCCAGCAGCTTGTTCGACAGCGGCTCCTACAATGAGCAGTTCTTC

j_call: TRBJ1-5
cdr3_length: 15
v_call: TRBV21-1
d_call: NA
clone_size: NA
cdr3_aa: CASSATGQTNQPQHF
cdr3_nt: TGTGCCAGCAGCGCCACAGGACAGACCAATCAGCCCCAGCATTTT

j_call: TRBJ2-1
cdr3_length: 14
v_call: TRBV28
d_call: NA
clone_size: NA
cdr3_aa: CASSERRQVSEQFF
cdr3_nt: TGTGCCAGCAGCGAGCGGAGACAGGTTAGTGAGCAGTTCTTC

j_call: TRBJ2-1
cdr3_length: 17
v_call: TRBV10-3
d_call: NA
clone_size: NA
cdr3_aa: CAISESIQDTNYNEQFF
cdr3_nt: TGTGCCATCAGTGAGTCGATCCAGGACACGAACTACAATGAGCAGTTCTTC

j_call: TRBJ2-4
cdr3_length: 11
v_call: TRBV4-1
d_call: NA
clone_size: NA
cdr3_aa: CASSPSNIQYF
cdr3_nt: TGCGCCAGCAGCCCCTCAAACATTCAGTACTTC

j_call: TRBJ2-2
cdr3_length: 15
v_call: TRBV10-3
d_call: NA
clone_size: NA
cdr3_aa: CAISGYNSYTGELFF
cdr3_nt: TGTGCCATCAGTGGGTACAACTCCTACACCGGGGAGCTGTTTTTT

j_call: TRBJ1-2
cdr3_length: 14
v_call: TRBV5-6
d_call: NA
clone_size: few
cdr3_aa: CASSLWPGSYGYTF
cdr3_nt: TGTGCCAGCAGCTTGTGGCCGGGGTCCTATGGCTACACCTTC

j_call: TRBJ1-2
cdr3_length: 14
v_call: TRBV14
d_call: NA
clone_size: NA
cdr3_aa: CASSQDRLRHGYTF
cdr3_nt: TGTGCCAGCAGCCAAGATCGTCTTCGGCATGGCTACACCTTC

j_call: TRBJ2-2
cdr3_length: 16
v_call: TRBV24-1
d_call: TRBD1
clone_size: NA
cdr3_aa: CATSELGTGDTGELFF
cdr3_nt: TGTGCCACCAGTGAACTAGGGACAGGCGACACCGGGGAGCTGTTTTTT

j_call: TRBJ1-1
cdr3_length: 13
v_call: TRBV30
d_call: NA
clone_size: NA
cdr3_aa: CAWSRGLNTEAFF
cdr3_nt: TGTGCCTGGAGTCGAGGGCTGAACACTGAAGCTTTCTTT

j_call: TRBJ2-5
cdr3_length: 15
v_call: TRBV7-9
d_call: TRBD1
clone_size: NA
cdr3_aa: CASSFRDRVFETQYF
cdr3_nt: TGTGCCAGCAGCTTCCGGGACAGGGTGTTCGAGACCCAGTACTTC

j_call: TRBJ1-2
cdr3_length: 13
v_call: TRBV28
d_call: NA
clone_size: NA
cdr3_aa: CASSLVGVAGYTF
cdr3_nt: TGTGCCAGCAGCCTAGTAGGAGTGGCGGGCTACACCTTC

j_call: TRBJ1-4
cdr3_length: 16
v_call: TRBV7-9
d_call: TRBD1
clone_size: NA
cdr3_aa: CASSSGTGTTNEKLFF
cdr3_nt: TGTGCCAGCAGCTCCGGGACAGGTACAACTAATGAAAAACTGTTTTTT

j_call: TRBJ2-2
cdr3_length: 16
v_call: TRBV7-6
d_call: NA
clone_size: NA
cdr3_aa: CASSARPGQNTGELFF
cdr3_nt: TGTGCCAGCAGCGCCAGGCCGGGACAAAACACCGGGGAGCTGTTTTTT

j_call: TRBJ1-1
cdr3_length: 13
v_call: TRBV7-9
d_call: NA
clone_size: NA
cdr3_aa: CASIPVLNTEAFF
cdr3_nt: TGTGCCAGCATCCCGGTTTTGAACACTGAAGCTTTCTTT

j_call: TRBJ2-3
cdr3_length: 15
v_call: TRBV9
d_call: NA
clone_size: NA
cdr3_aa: CASSAGGGPPDTQYF
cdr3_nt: TGTGCCAGCAGCGCCGGAGGGGGCCCGCCAGATACGCAGTATTTT

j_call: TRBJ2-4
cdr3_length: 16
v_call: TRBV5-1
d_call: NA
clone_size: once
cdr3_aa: CASSPRLGRAKNIQYF
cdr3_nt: TGCGCCAGCAGCCCCCGGTTAGGGAGGGCCAAAAACATTCAGTACTTC

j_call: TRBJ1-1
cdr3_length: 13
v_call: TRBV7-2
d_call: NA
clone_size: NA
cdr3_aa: CASSLERRLEAFF
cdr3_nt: TGTGCCAGCAGCTTAGAGCGCCGGCTTGAAGCTTTCTTT

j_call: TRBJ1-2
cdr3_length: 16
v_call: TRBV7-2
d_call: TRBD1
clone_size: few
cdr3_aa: CASSQGVFSFGDGYTF
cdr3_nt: TGTGCCAGCAGCCAGGGGGTCTTCTCCTTTGGGGATGGCTACACCTTC

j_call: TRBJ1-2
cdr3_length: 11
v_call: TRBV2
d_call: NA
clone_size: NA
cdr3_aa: CASRQGRGYTF
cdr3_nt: TGTGCCAGCAGACAGGGACGTGGCTACACCTTC

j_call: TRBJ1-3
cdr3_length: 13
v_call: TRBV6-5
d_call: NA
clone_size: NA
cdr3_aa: CASSYGGRDTIYF
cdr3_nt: TGTGCCAGCAGTTACGGAGGGCGGGACACCATATATTTT

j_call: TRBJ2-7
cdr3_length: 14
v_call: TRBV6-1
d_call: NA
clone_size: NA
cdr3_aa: CASSEQAASYEQYF
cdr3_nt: TGTGCCAGCAGTGAACAGGCAGCCTCCTACGAGCAGTACTTC

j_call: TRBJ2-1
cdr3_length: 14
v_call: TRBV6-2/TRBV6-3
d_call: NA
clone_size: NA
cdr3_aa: CASSYSRDYNEQFF
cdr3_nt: TGTGCCAGCAGTTACTCCCGCGATTACAATGAGCAGTTCTTC

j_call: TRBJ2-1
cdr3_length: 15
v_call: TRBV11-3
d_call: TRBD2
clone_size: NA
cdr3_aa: CASGLAGGPYNEQFF
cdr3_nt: TGTGCCAGCGGACTAGCGGGAGGTCCCTACAATGAGCAGTTCTTC

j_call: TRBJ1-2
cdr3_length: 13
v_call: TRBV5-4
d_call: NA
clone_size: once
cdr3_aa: CASSLGQAWGYTF
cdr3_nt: TGTGCCAGCAGCTTGGGTCAGGCTTGGGGCTACACCTTC

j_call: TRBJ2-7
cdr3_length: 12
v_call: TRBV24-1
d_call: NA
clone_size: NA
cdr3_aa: CATSDGGYEQYF
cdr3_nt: TGTGCCACCAGTGATGGAGGATACGAGCAGTACTTC

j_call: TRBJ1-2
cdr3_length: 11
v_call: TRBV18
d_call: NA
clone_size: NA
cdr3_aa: CASSREGGYTF
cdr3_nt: TGTGCCAGCTCACGAGAAGGCGGCTACACCTTC

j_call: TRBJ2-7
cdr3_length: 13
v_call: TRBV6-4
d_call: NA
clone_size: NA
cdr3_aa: CASSEQPEEEQYF
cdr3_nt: TGTGCCAGCAGCGAACAGCCGGAGGAGGAGCAGTACTTC

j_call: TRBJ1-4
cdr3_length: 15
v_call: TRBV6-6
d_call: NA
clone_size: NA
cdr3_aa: CASHEIGATNEKLFF
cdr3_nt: TGTGCCAGCCATGAGATAGGAGCAACTAATGAAAAACTGTTTTTT

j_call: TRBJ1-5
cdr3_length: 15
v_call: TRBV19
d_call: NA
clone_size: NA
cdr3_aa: CASSRTLTSNQPQHF
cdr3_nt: TGTGCCAGTAGTAGGACACTTACTAGCAATCAGCCCCAGCATTTT

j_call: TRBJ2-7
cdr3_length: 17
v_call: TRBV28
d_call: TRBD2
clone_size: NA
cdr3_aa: CASSSHRLAGGRYEQYF
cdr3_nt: TGTGCCAGCAGCTCCCACCGACTAGCGGGAGGTCGCTACGAGCAGTACTTC

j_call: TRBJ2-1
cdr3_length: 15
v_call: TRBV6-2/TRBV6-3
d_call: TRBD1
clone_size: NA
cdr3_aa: CASSYVGTGVDEQFF
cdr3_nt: TGTGCCAGCAGTTACGTCGGGACAGGGGTGGATGAGCAGTTCTTC